This paragraph reports one TCR beta chain. Sequencing was performed with immunoSEQ multiplex PCR; in TCRdb, only in-frame clones are kept and a portion is missing. The sample lists roughly 310,000 clones, 90% occurring once. The data belong to a study of blood T cell repertoires in COVID-19. Study summary: Spain, Italy and the United States supplied samples that represented acute and convalescent COVID-19. Sample material is recorded as cDNA or gDNA derived from T cells, B-cell-depleted T cells, or PBMCs.

In Cohort 3, a recovered donor had either two negative PCRs, clearance, or symptom resolution. The sample was PBMCs or T cells enriched from blood (not recorded which). The sequence was collected from a man aged 55 to 69 who had recovered from COVID-19.

The CDR3 coding sequence is TGTGCCAGCAGCGAGGGACTAGCTGAGAACATTCAGTACTTC. Residues: CASSEGLAENIQYF. V gene TRBV3-1 (or the pseudogene TRBV3-2) combines with J gene TRBJ2-4; 9 bases are a match to TRBD2. From germline, CDR1 is LGHDT and CDR2 YNNKEL (reference sequence). The CDR3 covers 14 residues. V lost 5 bases and J lost 7; bases outside the gene matches: 6.